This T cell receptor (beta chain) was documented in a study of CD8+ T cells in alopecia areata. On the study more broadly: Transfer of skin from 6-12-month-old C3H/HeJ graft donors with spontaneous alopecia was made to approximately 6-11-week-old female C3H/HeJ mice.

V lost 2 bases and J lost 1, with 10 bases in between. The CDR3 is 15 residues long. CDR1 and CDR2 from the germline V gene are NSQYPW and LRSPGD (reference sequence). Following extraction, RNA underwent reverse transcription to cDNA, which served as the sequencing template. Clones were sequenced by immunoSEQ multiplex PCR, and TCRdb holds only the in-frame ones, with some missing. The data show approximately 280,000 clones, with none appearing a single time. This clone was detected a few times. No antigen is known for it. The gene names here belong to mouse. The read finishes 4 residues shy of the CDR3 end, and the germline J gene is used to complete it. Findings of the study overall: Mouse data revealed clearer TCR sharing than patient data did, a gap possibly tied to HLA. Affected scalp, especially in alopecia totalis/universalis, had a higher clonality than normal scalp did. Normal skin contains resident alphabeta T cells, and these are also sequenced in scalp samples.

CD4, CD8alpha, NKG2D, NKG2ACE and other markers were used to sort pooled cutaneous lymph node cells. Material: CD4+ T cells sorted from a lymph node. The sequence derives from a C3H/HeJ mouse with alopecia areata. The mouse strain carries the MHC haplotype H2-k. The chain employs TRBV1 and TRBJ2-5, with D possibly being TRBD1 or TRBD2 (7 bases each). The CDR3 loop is CTCSAQGGDQDTQYF. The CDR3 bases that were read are TGCACCTGCAGTGCACAGGGGGGGGACCAAGAC.